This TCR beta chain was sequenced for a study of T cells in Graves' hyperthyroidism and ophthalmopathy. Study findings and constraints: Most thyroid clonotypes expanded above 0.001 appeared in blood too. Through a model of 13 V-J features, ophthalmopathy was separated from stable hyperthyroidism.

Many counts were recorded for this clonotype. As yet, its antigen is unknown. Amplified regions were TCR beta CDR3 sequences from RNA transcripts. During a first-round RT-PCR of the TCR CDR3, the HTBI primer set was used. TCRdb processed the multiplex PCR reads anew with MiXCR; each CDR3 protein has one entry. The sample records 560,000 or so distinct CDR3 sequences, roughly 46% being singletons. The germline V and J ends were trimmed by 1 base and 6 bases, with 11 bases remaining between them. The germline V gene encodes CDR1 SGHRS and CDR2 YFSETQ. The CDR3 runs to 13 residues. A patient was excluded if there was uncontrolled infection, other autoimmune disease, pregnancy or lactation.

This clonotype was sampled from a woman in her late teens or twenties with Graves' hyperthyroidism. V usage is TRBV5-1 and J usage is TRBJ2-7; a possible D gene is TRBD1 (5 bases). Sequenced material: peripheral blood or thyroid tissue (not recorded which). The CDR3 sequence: CASSLMQGAEQYF. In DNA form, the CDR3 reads TGCGCCAGCAGCTTGATGCAGGGCGCCGAGCAGTACTTC. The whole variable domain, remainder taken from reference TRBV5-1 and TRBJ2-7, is KAGVTQTPRYLIKTRGQQVTLSCSPISGHRSVSWYQQTPGQGLQFLFEYFSETQRNKGNFPGRFSGRQFSNSRSEMNVSTLELGDSALYLCASSLMQGAEQYFGPGTRLTVT.